The present entry profiles one TCR beta chain with its context. Its antigen is unknown. This sample is drawn from a study of blood T cells in healthy people across ages. Overall study results and limits: TCR beta diversity tracked closely with naive T cell percentage. Lack of knowledge of donor CMV status possibly confounded expanded clonotype changes. Unsorted PBMCs prevented conclusive naive versus antigen-experienced comparison.

With a J-beta primer mix and a sample-barcoded 5' primer, a second PCR ran roughly 7 to 11 cycles. Each cDNA molecule was tagged by a template-switch adaptor with 12 random nucleotides. TCRdb reprocessed the 5' RACE reads with MiXCR, giving one entry per CDR3 protein. The data show roughly 2 million distinct CDR3 sequences, approximately 50% seen once. This sequence originates from a woman aged 40 to 50 in good health. The sequenced material came from blood.

The DNA for the CDR3 is TGTGCCAGCAGCTTAAAGGCGTACTCCTACGAGCAGTACTTC. It translates to CASSLKAYSYEQYF. This chain joins TRBV7-6 and TRBJ2-7; no definite D call. In germline, CDR1 is SGHVS, CDR2 FNYEAQ. Trimming shortened V by 2 bases and J by 0 bases, and 8 bases separated the two germline ends. CDR3 length equals 14 residues.